This TCR beta chain is drawn from a study of T cells after yellow fever vaccination. Findings and limits, study-wide: Booster samples showed a return of most primary-vaccination clones (around 96% CD4, approximately 88% CD8).

V lost 0 bases and J lost 6, with 13 bases in between. CDR3 length: 15 amino acids. From germline, CDR1 is LNHNV and CDR2 YYDKDF (reference sequence). This clonotype showed up many times. Its antigen is unknown. MiXCR, run by TCRdb on the 5' RACE reads, gives a single entry per CDR3 protein. The sample consists of some 300,000 distinct CDR3 sequences, approximately 8% of them appearing once. Sequencing used CD4+ T cells sorted from PBMCs, obtained 5 days after the yellow fever booster vaccination. This rearrangement joins TRBV15 to TRBJ2-3, with a weak D call TRBD1 (6 bases). The source is a man younger than 30 who received the YFV17D yellow fever vaccine. The CDR3 is CATSREDSPRDTQYF. DNA for the CDR3: TGTGCCACCAGCAGAGAGGACAGTCCGAGGGATACGCAGTATTTT.